One sample yielded the 18 T cell receptor beta chains listed below, sequenced in a study of blood T cells in healthy people across ages. A second 7 to 11 cycle PCR used barcoded and J-beta primers. Via MiXCR, TCRdb re-called the 5' RACE reads, giving one row per CDR3 protein. The sample shows around 1,100,000 distinct CDR3 sequences, 35% to 45% of them seen only once. Sample: blood. The receptor set was obtained from a young man in good health.

This rearrangement joins TRBV11-2 to TRBJ1-1; D is undetermined. With 5 bases removed from V and 7 bases from J, the gap between germline ends came to 14 bases. This CDR3 has 13 amino acids. Germline V CDR1 and CDR2: SGHAT, FQNNGV. CDR3 nucleotides: TGTGCCAGCAGCCCATGGGATGCCGGTGAAGCTTTCTTT. Amino acids: CASSPWDAGEAFF.

The table lists this clonotype with a few counts. The rearrangement joins TRBV4-3 to TRBJ2-4; D is possibly TRBD1 or TRBD2 (5 bases each). The CDR3 has 17 amino acids. Trimming pared 0 bases from V and 9 bases from J, leaving 21 bases between. The germline CDR1 and CDR2 sequences are LGHNA and YSLEER. The chain's CDR3 is CASSQEIQGVTQGIQYF. The DNA of the CDR3 is TGCGCCAGCAGCCAAGAGATTCAGGGAGTTACTCAGGGCATTCAGTACTTC.

The chain has TRBV4-1 and TRBJ1-6; D unclear. The germline CDR1 and CDR2 sequences are MGHRA and YSYEKL. The CDR3 length is 12 residues. The ends were cut back, 6 bases at V and 13 bases at J, with 13 bases in the middle. This CDR3 is CASRDLSGPLHF. In DNA form, the CDR3 reads TGCGCCAGCAGGGACCTCAGCGGCCCCCTCCACTTT.

The sample holds a few counts of this clonotype. The chain has TRBV7-2 and TRBJ2-3; D not resolved. Germline-derived CDR1 and CDR2 are SGHTA and FQGNSA. This CDR3 has 14 amino acids. V lost 2 bases and J lost 5, with 11 bases in between. CDR3 sequence: CASSLSDWRDTQYF. CDR3 sequence (DNA): TGTGCCAGCAGCTTATCAGATTGGAGAGATACGCAGTATTTT.

J is TRBJ2-3 and V is TRBV25-1; D is unresolved. CDR1 is MGHDK, CDR2 SYGVNS, per germline. The CDR3 loop spans 12 amino acids. V lost 0 bases and J lost 2, with 0 bases in between. CDR3 residues: CASSEYTDTQYF. CDR3 nucleotide sequence: TGTGCCAGCAGTGAATACACAGATACGCAGTATTTT.

This clonotype was detected only a few times. This chain joins TRBV4-1 and TRBJ2-1; 8 positions agree with TRBD1. J lost 10 bases, V lost 3 bases, and 26 bases had no gene match. The CDR3 has 20 amino acids. Germline CDR1 reads MGHRA; CDR2 reads YSYEKL. For the CDR3, the DNA is TGCGCCAGCAGCCAGAAGCGCCGCCACACGGACAGGGAAAAGGCTTGGGAGCAGTTCTTC. Protein product: CASSQKRRHTDREKAWEQFF.

J is TRBJ2-5 and V is TRBV6-6; 7 nucleotides line up with TRBD2. J lost 5 bases, V lost 7 bases, and 10 bases had no gene match. CDR1 and CDR2 from the germline V gene are MNHNY and SVGAGI (reference sequence). The CDR3 has 14 amino acids. The CDR3 DNA follows: TGTGCCAGCACCCAATCACGGGACTATGAGACCCAGTACTTC. Its protein product is CASTQSRDYETQYF.

The chain has TRBV24-1 and TRBJ2-5, with D possibly matching TRBD1 (5 bases). From germline, CDR1 is KGHDR and CDR2 SFDVKD. V was pared by 4 bases and J by 1 base, with 9 bases between. The CDR3 is made up of 14 amino acids. The CDR3 sequence: CATSERTSQETQYF. DNA for the CDR3: TGTGCCACCAGTGAGAGGACAAGCCAAGAGACCCAGTACTTC.

This clonotype was picked up a small number of times. This chain connects TRBV24-1 to TRBJ2-3, with D tentatively TRBD1 (6 bases). Germline CDR1 and CDR2: KGHDR and SFDVKD. Trimming took off 4 bases at V and 3 bases at J, with 13 bases between the two ends. The CDR3 has 15 residues. This chain's CDR3 is CATSDLRTVTDTQYF. The CDR3 DNA follows: TGTGCCACCAGTGACCTTCGGACAGTTACAGATACGCAGTATTTT.

The rearrangement joins TRBV20-1 to TRBJ2-5, with a possible D match to TRBD2 (5 bases). CDR1 is DFQATT and CDR2 is SNEGSKA in the germline V gene (reference sequence). The CDR3 sequence is 13 residues long. The ends were cut back, 4 bases at V and 11 bases at J, with 20 bases in the middle. The DNA for the CDR3 is TGCAGTGCTACCGAGGGCCCTTTTAATGAGCAGTACTTC. Translated, it gives CSATEGPFNEQYF.

This clonotype was recorded at least ten times. The chain employs TRBV20-1 and TRBJ1-5, with D tentatively TRBD1 (5 bases). This CDR3 is 13 amino acids long. CDR1 is DFQATT and CDR2 is SNEGSKA in the germline V gene (reference sequence). Trimming cost V 3 bases and J 1 base, with 7 bases left between them. The DNA for the CDR3 is TGCAGTGCTAGCAGGGACAGCAATCAGCCCCAGCATTTT. Protein sequence: CSASRDSNQPQHF.

This clonotype was seen a few times. The chain carries TRBV6-5 and TRBJ2-1; unclear D gene. The germline CDR1 and CDR2 sequences are MNHEY and SVGAGI. V lost 0 bases and J lost 10, with 13 bases in between. The CDR3 is made up of 14 amino acids. As DNA, the CDR3 is TGTGCCAGCAGTTACTCGAGTGGGGTTTGGGAGCAGTTCTTC. It encodes CASSYSSGVWEQFF.

The chain is built from TRBV19 and TRBJ2-5; D not certain. The J call is uncertain, as TRBJ2-7 better fits the DNA end. Germline V lookup: CDR1 LNHDA, CDR2 SQIVND (reference sequence). The CDR3 covers 14 residues. The CDR3 spells CASSMSAFVDEQYF. The CDR3 DNA follows: TGTGCCAGTAGTATGTCCGCTTTTGTTGACGAGCAGTACTTC.

This chain connects TRBV11-1 to TRBJ1-5; the match to TRBD1 covers 8 bases. Looked up from germline, CDR1 is SGHAT and CDR2 is FQDESV (reference sequence). This CDR3 contains 14 residues. Trimming took 2 bases from V and 7 from J; bases not matched to a gene: 4. This chain's CDR3 is CASSLRTGKQPQHF. The CDR3 DNA sequence: TGTGCCAGCAGCTTAAGGACAGGGAAACAGCCCCAGCATTTT.

This clonotype has ten or more counts. Its ends do not fully match the called genes, so a read error is possible. This chain joins TRBV4-1 and TRBJ2-3; no clear D. Germline V gene sequence: CDR1 MGHRA, CDR2 YSYEKL. The CDR3 loop spans 12 amino acids. In DNA, the CDR3 is TGTGCCAGCAGCCAAGAGGTAGATACGCAGTATTTT. Translated: CASSQEVDTQYF.

V gene TRBV3-1 combines with J gene TRBJ2-1; 13 bases fit TRBD2. The CDR3 is 20 residues long. J lost 3 bases, V lost 4 bases, and 15 bases had no gene match. The germline gives CDR1 LGHDT, CDR2 YNNKEL (reference sequence). CDR3 sequence (DNA): TGTGCCAGCAGCCCGGGACTAGCGGGGCGCGCCCGTCGGGTCTACAATGAGCAGTTCTTC. Its translation: CASSPGLAGRARRVYNEQFF.

This rearrangement joins TRBV28 to TRBJ1-4; TRBD1 aligns across 7 bases. The ends lost 3 bases at V and 4 bases at J; junction bases unmatched: 5. This CDR3 is 15 amino acids long. Germline V CDR1 and CDR2: MDHEN, SYDVKM. CDR3 amino acids: CASSFLGQHNEKLFF. The DNA for the CDR3 is TGTGCCAGCAGTTTCCTGGGACAGCATAATGAAAAACTGTTTTTT.

V gene TRBV12-3 or TRBV12-4 combines with J gene TRBJ1-1, with a weak D call TRBD1 (5 bases). Trimming removed 7 bases from V and 8 bases from J, with 17 bases in between. The CDR3 spans 13 residues. The DNA for the CDR3 is TGTGCCAGCAAAAGAACCGCGGGGGTAGAAGCTTTCTTT. Encoded protein: CASKRTAGVEAFF.